A selection of T cell receptor beta chains follows, all from one sample in a study of T cells after yellow fever vaccination. TCRdb called the 5' RACE reads again in MiXCR, with one record for every CDR3 protein. The sample lists over 45,000 distinct CDR3 sequences, about 5% occurring once. The sample here was PBMCs, either bulk or a sorted T-cell subset (CD4+, CD8+, memory, or dextramer-sorted; not recorded which), taken on the day of the yellow fever booster vaccination. The receptors stem from a young man who received the YFV17D yellow fever vaccine. The CDR3 runs from the conserved cysteine through the conserved F or W. D genes are given only for firm matches. Clone size is given for some rows only: seen once, a few or many times, or a class if the clone is expanded.

>TRBV10-3|-|-|TRBJ2-5
CAIGDNRETQYF
TGTGCCATCGGAGACAACAGAGAGACCCAGTACTTC
>TRBV7-6|-|many|TRBJ1-1
CASSQVGTEAFF
TGTGCCAGCAGCCAAGTGGGGACTGAAGCTTTCTTT
>TRBV7-3|-|many|TRBJ1-1
CASSPGVGTEAVF
TGTGCCAGCAGCCCCGGGGTGGGCACTGAAGCTGTCTTT
>TRBV4-1|-|-|TRBJ1-1
CASGDRITEAFF
TGCGCCAGCGGAGACAGGATCACTGAAGCTTTCTTT
>TRBV5-1|TRBD1|many|TRBJ2-7
CASSTETGLNEQYF
TGCGCCAGCAGCACAGAGACAGGGTTGAACGAGCAGTACTTC
>TRBV4-3|-|-|TRBJ1-1
CASSPRGRNTEAFF
TGCGCCAGCAGCCCCCGCGGGAGGAACACTGAAGCTTTCTTT
>TRBV7-9|-|many|TRBJ2-7
CASSLAGFEYEQYF
TGTGCCAGCAGCTTGGCGGGGTTTGAGTACGAGCAGTACTTC
>TRBV20-1|-|many|TRBJ2-7
CSARGTSSYEQYF
TGCAGTGCTAGGGGGACATCCTCCTACGAGCAGTACTTC
>TRBV12-3/TRBV12-4|-|many|TRBJ2-3
CASSLWLRGVTDTQYF
TGTGCCAGCAGTTTATGGCTTAGGGGGGTCACAGATACGCAGTATTTT
>TRBV9|TRBD1|many|TRBJ1-3
CASSATGGSGNTIYF
TGTGCCAGCAGCGCGACAGGGGGCTCTGGAAACACCATATATTTT
>TRBV7-6|-|many|TRBJ2-2
CASSHRQDAGELFF
TGTGCCAGCAGCCACCGACAGGATGCCGGGGAGCTGTTTTTT
>TRBV4-3|-|-|TRBJ1-2
CASSQPLGAGRKGYTF
TGCGCCAGCAGCCAACCCCTCGGGGCAGGGCGTAAAGGCTACACCTTC
>TRBV11-2|-|many|TRBJ1-2
CASSLQGNYGYTF
TGTGCCAGCAGCTTGCAGGGGAACTATGGCTACACCTTC
>TRBV4-1|-|many|TRBJ2-2
CASSQPTAAGELFF
TGCGCCAGTAGCCAGCCCACAGCCGCCGGGGAGCTGTTTTTT
>TRBV20-1|-|many|TRBJ1-6
CSALRRQDYSPLHF
TGCAGTGCTCTACGACGACAGGATTATTCACCCCTCCACTTT
>TRBV5-1|-|many|TRBJ2-1
CASSSGAYLNEQFF
TGCGCCAGCAGCTCCGGGGCCTACTTGAATGAGCAGTTCTTC